Below, 31 T cell receptor beta chains from the same sample are listed, as sequenced in a study of cytomegalovirus exposure and HLA in healthy donors. PCR was performed using 60 Vbeta and 13 Jbeta primers. Measured with immunoSEQ multiplex PCR; TCRdb has only the in-frame clones, and not every one. The sample carries approximately 160,000 clones, approximately 81% recorded once. Material: PBMCs. The receptors come from a man younger than 30 in good health and CMV-seronegative.

This chain connects TRBV6-4 to TRBJ1-2, with D perhaps matching TRBD1 (6 bases). The CDR3 covers 13 residues. Germline V gene sequence: CDR1 MRHNA, CDR2 SNTAGT. V dropped 8 bases and J dropped 2 bases, with 12 bases sitting between them. The CDR3 loop reads CASRKDRNYGYTF. CDR3 nucleotides: TGTGCCAGCCGAAAAGACAGGAACTATGGCTACACCTTC.

V is TRBV5-1 and J is TRBJ2-7; TRBD1 aligns across 8 bases. The CDR3 contains 15 residues. Germline CDR1 is SGHRS and CDR2 is YFSETQ. The ends lost 4 bases at V and 7 bases at J; junction bases unmatched: 13. This CDR3 is CASSPGTGTVGEQYF. The CDR3 coding sequence is TGCGCCAGCAGCCCTGGGACAGGAACCGTTGGGGAGCAGTACTTC.

The CDR3 DNA reads as TGTGCCAGCAGATTCTATTACAGACAGGGAACAGATACGCAGTATTTT. It specifies CASRFYYRQGTDTQYF. The V gene is TRBV27, the J gene TRBJ2-3; 7 positions agree with TRBD1. The CDR3 runs 16 residues. V shed 6 bases and J 3 bases; nucleotides not matched to a gene: 12. Germline V gene sequence: CDR1 MNHEY, CDR2 SMNVEV (reference sequence).

Points on this clone: A read error may account for a junction end that differs from germline. The chain links TRBV7-9 to TRBJ2-7, with 8 bases lining up with TRBD1. The CDR3 totals 17 residues. CDR1 is SEHNR, CDR2 FQNEAQ, per germline (reference sequence). The CDR3 is CSSSAQRQDRGFYEQYF. Here the CDR3 DNA reads TGTTCCAGCAGCGCCCAACGGCAAGACAGGGGTTTCTACGAGCAGTACTTC.

The chain is built from TRBV11-2 and TRBJ2-3, with 11 bases that match TRBD2. The CDR3 contains 15 residues. The J segment lost 7 bases and the V segment lost 7 bases, leaving 10 bases of the junction unmatched. Looked up from germline, CDR1 is SGHAT and CDR2 is FQNNGV. The CDR3 DNA reads as TGTGCCAGCACCCCCGGGACTAGCGGAACTTATACGCAGTATTTT. Translating gives CASTPGTSGTYTQYF. The entire variable domain, with the rest obtained from reference TRBV11-2 and TRBJ2-3, is as follows: EAGVAQSPRYKIIEKRQSVAFWCNPISGHATLYWYQQILGQGPKLLIQFQNNGVVDDSQLPKDRFSAERLKGVDSTLKIQPAKLEDSAVYLCASTPGTSGTYTQYFGPGTRLTVL.

V gene TRBV5-6 combines with J gene TRBJ2-7; 9 bases agree with TRBD2. V was pared by 6 bases and J by 6 bases, with 25 bases of the junction left unmatched. The CDR3 spans 19 residues. The germline gives CDR1 SGHDT, CDR2 YYEEEE. The CDR3 nucleotides are TGTGCCAGCACGAGTCGCGGGCGAGGGCGGGAGGGCCGGTTATTCGAGCAGTACTTC. It specifies CASTSRGRGREGRLFEQYF.

The table lists this clone with a few counts. The chain joins TRBV9 to TRBJ1-3; 8 bases agree with TRBD1. V gave up 4 bases and J gave up 7 bases; unmatched junction bases: 7. CDR3 length equals 14 residues. Germline CDR1 SGDLS, CDR2 YYNGEE. Here the CDR3 DNA reads TGTGCCAGCAGCTCAGGACAGGGAGGCAACACCATATATTTT. Its protein product is CASSSGQGGNTIYF.

The genes are TRBV28 and TRBJ2-7, with D maybe TRBD1 (5 bases). V shed 8 bases and J shed 2 bases, with 10 bases lying between them. The V gene's germline CDR1 is MDHEN and CDR2 SYDVKM. This CDR3 contains 12 residues. CDR3 DNA sequence: TGTGCCAGCGGCAGGGTTACCTACGAGCAGTACTTC. Its protein product is CASGRVTYEQYF.

This clone has more than one count but fewer than ten. The genes are TRBV21-1 and TRBJ2-1; TRBD2 reflects the table's D call only, with no check against the DNA. TRBV21-1 corresponds to a pseudogene. The CDR3 has 9 amino acids. The CDR3 nucleotides are TGTGCCAGTATAAATGAGCAGTTCTTC. Protein sequence: CASINEQFF.

V usage is TRBV9 and J usage is TRBJ2-1; D possibly corresponds to TRBD2 (6 bases). V lost 0 bases to trimming and J lost 4 bases, with 17 bases between them. This CDR3 is built from 17 residues. Germline V lookup: CDR1 SGDLS, CDR2 YYNGEE. CDR3: CASSVEGWVAEYNEQFF. The CDR3 DNA is TGTGCCAGCAGCGTAGAGGGGTGGGTAGCGGAGTACAATGAGCAGTTCTTC.

The V gene is TRBV10-3, the J gene TRBJ2-3, with D unresolved. The CDR3 extends over 14 amino acids. V was cut by 3 bases and J by 6 bases, with 13 bases left in between. Germline assignment: CDR1 ENHRY and CDR2 SYGVKD. CDR3 DNA sequence: TGTGCCATCAGTGACCCCAGGTTCCGGGATACGCAGTATTTT. Protein sequence: CAISDPRFRDTQYF.

The gene calls are TRBV7-2 and TRBJ2-4; a possible D gene is TRBD1 (6 bases). CDR3 size: 16 residues. The germline V and J ends were trimmed by 2 bases and 6 bases, with 17 bases remaining between them. Germline lookup yields CDR1 SGHTA and CDR2 FQGNSA. This CDR3 reads CASSLSPHLGGNIQYF. CDR3 bases: TGTGCCAGCAGCTTATCCCCCCACCTAGGGGGAAACATTCAGTACTTC.

The chain employs TRBV14 and TRBJ2-6; 10 bases match TRBD1. CDR1 is SGHDN, CDR2 FVKESK, per germline. V gave up 2 bases and J gave up 3 bases; unmatched junction bases: 4. The CDR3 consists of 17 residues. The CDR3 bases are TGTGCCAGCAGCCAAAGACAGGGGGCTTATGGGGCCAACGTCCTGACTTTC. Translating it yields CASSQRQGAYGANVLTF.

DNA for the CDR3: TGTGCCTGGACCAGTTGGACAGGTAGGAATGAGCAGTTCTTC. Its translation: CAWTSWTGRNEQFF. The chain is built from TRBV30 and TRBJ2-1; 7 bases map to TRBD1. Trimming removed 4 bases from V and 7 bases from J; junction bases left unmatched: 10. CDR1 and CDR2 from the germline V gene are GTSNPN and SVGIG (reference sequence). The CDR3 contains 14 residues.

V is TRBV4-3 and J is TRBJ2-5; 7 bases fit TRBD2. The J call may be mistaken, given a closer DNA end match to TRBJ2-7. The CDR3 is 16 residues long. Looked up from germline, CDR1 is LGHNA and CDR2 is YSLEER. The chain's CDR3 is CASSQTRGSRTYEQYF. As DNA, the CDR3 is TGCGCCAGCAGCCAGACACGCGGGAGTAGGACCTACGAGCAGTACTTC.

The chain couples TRBV7-6 to TRBJ1-5, with D unclear. CDR1 and CDR2 (germline): SGHVS, FNYEAQ. The V end was cut by 1 base, the J end by 5 bases, with 12 bases between. The CDR3 covers 15 residues. CDR3 sequence (DNA): TGTGCCAGCAGCTTAGTGAGTGGTTTTGATCAGCCCCAGCATTTT. The encoded protein is CASSLVSGFDQPQHF.

This rearrangement joins TRBV5-6 to TRBJ1-5; TRBD1 is a possible D gene (5 bases). Germline CDR1 and CDR2: SGHDT and YYEEEE. The CDR3 totals 13 residues. V lost 4 bases and J 4 bases, leaving 9 bases between the germline ends. The CDR3 DNA reads TGTGCCAGCAGCCTGCAGGGTAATCAGCCCCAGCATTTT. Translating it yields CASSLQGNQPQHF.

The chain uses TRBV5-5 and TRBJ2-1, with a weak D call TRBD2 (5 bases). CDR1 is SGHKS, CDR2 YYEKEE, per germline (reference sequence). Trimming removed 3 bases from V and 3 bases from J, with 19 bases in between. This CDR3 is 17 amino acids long. The CDR3 DNA sequence: TGTGCCAGCAGCTCCTCCGCCCCGGGGTGGGGCTACAATGAGCAGTTCTTC. Its protein is CASSSSAPGWGYNEQFF.

The chain recombines TRBV6-5 with TRBJ2-3; D call uncertain. This CDR3 spans 15 amino acids. CDR1 MNHEY and CDR2 SVGAGI come from the germline V gene. Trimming left V 9 bases short and J 0 bases short, with 16 bases between. The CDR3 DNA sequence: TGTGCCAGTTGGGCCCACGATCTTAGCACAGATACGCAGTATTTT. Translated: CASWAHDLSTDTQYF.

The chain recombines TRBV29-1 with TRBJ2-3; TRBD1 agrees at 8 bases. The V gene end was trimmed by 3 bases and the J gene end by 4 bases; junction bases not matched to a gene: 9. This CDR3 has 15 residues. Looked up from germline, CDR1 is SQVTM and CDR2 is ANQGSEA. CDR3 amino acids: CSVEPDREDSDTQYF. For the CDR3, the DNA is TGCAGCGTTGAGCCGGACAGGGAAGATTCAGATACGCAGTATTTT.

This clone was detected only a few times. The genes are TRBV5-6 and TRBJ2-7; 7 bases line up with TRBD1. Germline V lookup: CDR1 SGHDT, CDR2 YYEEEE. This CDR3 has 14 amino acids. The J segment lost 2 bases and the V segment lost 5 bases, leaving 7 bases of the junction unmatched. CDR3 nucleotide sequence: TGTGCCAGCAGGATTAAGGGACAGCCCTACGAGCAGTACTTC. As protein: CASRIKGQPYEQYF.

This clone was observed a few times. This sequence joins TRBV6-1 and TRBJ1-1; 7 bases are a match to TRBD1. Germline lookup yields CDR1 MNHNS and CDR2 SASEGT. The ends lost 6 bases at V and 6 bases at J; junction bases unmatched: 13. The CDR3 consists of 15 residues. The CDR3 protein is CASRTADRVGAEAFF. CDR3 nucleotide sequence: TGTGCCAGCAGAACCGCTGACAGGGTAGGTGCTGAAGCTTTCTTT.

The chain links TRBV7-9 to TRBJ1-2, with D tentatively TRBD1 (6 bases). CDR3 length: 15 residues. The V and J ends lost 5 bases and 4 bases respectively, with 17 bases between them. Germline lookup yields CDR1 SEHNR and CDR2 FQNEAQ (reference sequence). CDR3 protein: CASSPGKGESYGYTF. CDR3 nucleotides: TGTGCCAGCAGCCCGGGAAAGGGGGAGTCCTATGGCTACACCTTC.

V and J are TRBV2 and TRBJ1-2, with 7 bases that match TRBD1. Germline V CDR1 and CDR2: SNHLY, FYNNEI. This CDR3 contains 15 residues. The ends lost 3 bases at V and 5 bases at J; junction bases unmatched: 9. The DNA for the CDR3 is TGTGCCAGCAGTGAGGCAATTCAGACAGGGTATGGCTACACCTTC. This sequence encodes CASSEAIQTGYGYTF.

V gene TRBV7-2 combines with J gene TRBJ2-7, with D maybe TRBD2 (6 bases). The CDR3 has 13 residues. CDR1 is SGHTA and CDR2 is FQGNSA in the germline V gene. V gave up 1 base and J gave up 7 bases, with 11 bases separating them. The CDR3 sequence: CASSLGRDREQYF. The CDR3 DNA follows: TGTGCCAGCAGCTTAGGGCGGGATAGGGAGCAGTACTTC.

The chain links TRBV7-2 to TRBJ1-1; D not certain. This CDR3 has 15 amino acids. From germline, CDR1 is SGHTA and CDR2 FQGNSA. The V gene lost 0 bases and the J gene lost 2 bases, with 10 bases spanning the gap. CDR3 in amino acids: CASSLASAGNTEAFF. The CDR3 DNA sequence: TGTGCCAGCAGCTTAGCGTCGGCAGGAAACACTGAAGCTTTCTTT.

This chain links TRBV7-2 with TRBJ2-7; D is perhaps TRBD2 (5 bases). Germline V CDR1 and CDR2: SGHTA, FQGNSA. The CDR3 sequence is 15 residues long. V was trimmed by 0 bases and J by 6 bases, leaving 15 bases between them. The CDR3 DNA reads TGTGCCAGCAGCTTAGCGGGTAGCGTGGTGCGCGAGCAGTACTTC. Its translation: CASSLAGSVVREQYF. The full variable domain, rest sourced from reference TRBV7-2 and TRBJ2-7, is GAGVSQSPSNKVTEKGKDVELRCDPISGHTALYWYRQSLGQGLEFLIYFQGNSAPDKSGLPSDRFSAERTGGSVSTLTIQRTQQEDSAVYLCASSLAGSVVREQYFGPGTRLTVT.

This sequence joins TRBV5-1 and TRBJ2-7; TRBD1 agrees at 11 bases. CDR3 length: 14 amino acids. The V and J ends lost 3 bases and 5 bases, in that order; junction bases with no gene match: 4. Germline CDR1 is SGHRS and CDR2 is YFSETQ. CDR3 nucleotides: TGCGCCAGCAGCTCGGCGGGACAGGGGGACGAGCAGTACTTC. Its translation is CASSSAGQGDEQYF. Full variable domain (outside the CDR3, taken from reference TRBV5-1 and TRBJ2-7): KAGVTQTPRYLIKTRGQQVTLSCSPISGHRSVSWYQQTPGQGLQFLFEYFSETQRNKGNFPGRFSGRQFSNSRSEMNVSTLELGDSALYLCASSSAGQGDEQYFGPGTRLTVT.

In nucleotides, the CDR3 is TGTGCCAGCAGCTTACCCCAGACAGGGGGCGGGCTTAAGGGCTACACCTTC. It is translated as CASSLPQTGGGLKGYTF. This chain uses TRBV7-2 with TRBJ1-2; 10 positions agree with TRBD1. The CDR3 is 17 amino acids. Germline lookup yields CDR1 SGHTA and CDR2 FQGNSA. V shed 2 bases and J 8 bases; nucleotides not matched to a gene: 14.

J is TRBJ2-3 and V is TRBV5-6, with D possibly being TRBD2 (6 bases). Germline V gives CDR1 SGHDT, CDR2 YYEEEE. With 0 bases removed from V and 3 bases from J, the gap between germline ends came to 11 bases. This CDR3 spans 15 amino acids. CDR3 residues: CASSLVGGLTDTQYF. CDR3 sequence (DNA): TGTGCCAGCAGCTTGGTGGGGGGTTTGACAGATACGCAGTATTTT.

The chain combines TRBV7-2 with TRBJ1-2; a possible D gene is TRBD1 (6 bases). This CDR3 has 15 amino acids. Per germline, CDR1 SGHTA and CDR2 FQGNSA. With 5 bases removed from V and 4 bases from J, the gap between germline ends came to 17 bases. Written as DNA, the CDR3 is TGTGCCAGCAGCCCCGGCGGGGGCTTGGGCTATGGCTACACCTTC. Residues: CASSPGGGLGYGYTF.